The entry below describes one T cell receptor (beta chain). As yet, its antigen is unknown. Trimming took off 0 bases at V and 5 bases at J, with 8 bases between the two ends. CDR1 is ENHRY and CDR2 is SYGVKD in the germline V gene. The CDR3 has 14 amino acids. The TCR beta profiling, which covered VDJ combination and CDR3 sequence, was carried out using genomic DNA as the template. TCRdb recomputed calls from the reads with MiXCR, one row per CDR3 protein. The data show 400,000 to 500,000 distinct CDR3 sequences, around 72% seen once. This record belongs to a study of CD8+CD57+ T cells in acquired aplastic anemia. Study context: Healthy donor CD4+ samples were sequenced to a depth that averaged roughly 10 million reads. Study-wide results and limits: No significant difference in CD8+ Simpson's diversity was found between patients and controls.

Sequencing was carried out using sorted CD4+, CD8+, or CD8+CD57+ T cells (not recorded which) from PBMCs. The source is a human donor in good health, serving as a control. This chain uses TRBV10-3 with TRBJ1-5, with D perhaps matching TRBD1 (5 bases). CDR3 sequence reads: CAISESGGDQPQHF. DNA of the CDR3: TGTGCCATCAGTGAGTCGGGGGGGGATCAGCCCCAGCATTTT.